The following is a T cell receptor beta chain sequence with its context. Its target is not known. Combining a sample-barcoded 5' primer with a J-beta primer mix, a second PCR ran for about 7 to 11 cycles. Each CDR3 protein gets one entry after TCRdb re-called the 5' RACE reads with MiXCR. The repertoire holds some 1.7 million distinct CDR3 sequences, with 28% as singletons. The record originates from a study of blood T cells in healthy people across ages. Study findings and constraints: Naive T cell percentage strongly correlated with TCR beta diversity.

The V and J ends lost 0 bases and 3 bases respectively, with 12 bases between them. Germline V gives CDR1 SGHRS, CDR2 YFSETQ. The CDR3 covers 15 residues. They isolated at least 6 million PBMCs from each sample. This clonotype was sampled from a woman younger than 45 in good health. This rearrangement joins TRBV5-1 to TRBJ1-2; D unclear. Sequenced: blood. CDR3 nucleotide sequence: TGCGCCAGCAGCTTGGCTACGAACAGCCACTATGGCTACACCTTC. Its protein is CASSLATNSHYGYTF.